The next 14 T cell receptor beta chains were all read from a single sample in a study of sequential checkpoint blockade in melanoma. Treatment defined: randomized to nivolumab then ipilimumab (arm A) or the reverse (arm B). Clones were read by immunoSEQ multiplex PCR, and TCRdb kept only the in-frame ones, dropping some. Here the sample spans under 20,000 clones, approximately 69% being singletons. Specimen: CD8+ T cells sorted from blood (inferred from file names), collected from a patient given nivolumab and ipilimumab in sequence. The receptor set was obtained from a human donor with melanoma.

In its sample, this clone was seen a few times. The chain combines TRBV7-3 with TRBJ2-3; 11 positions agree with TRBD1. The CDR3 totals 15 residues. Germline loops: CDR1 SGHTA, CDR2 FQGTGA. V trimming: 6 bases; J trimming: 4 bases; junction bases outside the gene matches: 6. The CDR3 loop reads CASSWTGGKADTQYF. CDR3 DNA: TGTGCCAGCAGTTGGACAGGGGGCAAGGCAGATACGCAGTATTTT.

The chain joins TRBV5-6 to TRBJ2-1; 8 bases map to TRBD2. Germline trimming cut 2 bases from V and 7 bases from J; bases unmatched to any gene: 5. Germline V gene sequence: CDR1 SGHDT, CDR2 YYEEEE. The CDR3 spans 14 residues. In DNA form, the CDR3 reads TGTGCCAGCAGCTTAGCGGGAGTGCGGAATGAGCAGTTCTTC. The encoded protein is CASSLAGVRNEQFF. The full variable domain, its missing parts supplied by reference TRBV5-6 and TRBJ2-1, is DAGVTQSPTHLIKTRGQQVTLRCSPKSGHDTVSWYQQALGQGPQFIFQYYEEEERQRGNFPDRFSGHQFPNYSSELNVNALLLGDSALYLCASSLAGVRNEQFFGPGTRLTVL.

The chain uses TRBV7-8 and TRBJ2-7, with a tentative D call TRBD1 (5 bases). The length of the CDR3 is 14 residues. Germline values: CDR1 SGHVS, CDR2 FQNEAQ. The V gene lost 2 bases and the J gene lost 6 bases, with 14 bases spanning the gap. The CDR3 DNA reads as TGTGCCAGCAGCTTACCAGGGATGATCGGCGAGCAGTACTTC. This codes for CASSLPGMIGEQYF.

CDR3 sequence: CASTPSSGPYNEQFF. The CDR3 DNA sequence: TGTGCCAGCACCCCATCTAGCGGGCCGTACAATGAGCAGTTCTTC. The chain links TRBV7-2 to TRBJ2-1, with 8 bases fitting TRBD2. The CDR3 has 15 amino acids. Germline values: CDR1 SGHTA, CDR2 FQGNSA. The V and J ends lost 7 bases and 4 bases, in that order; junction bases with no gene match: 9.

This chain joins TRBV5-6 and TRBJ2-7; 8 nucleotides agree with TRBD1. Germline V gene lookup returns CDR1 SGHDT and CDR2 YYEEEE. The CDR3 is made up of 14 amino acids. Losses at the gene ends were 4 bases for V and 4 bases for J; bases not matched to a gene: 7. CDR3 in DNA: TGTGCCAGCAGCCCGACAGGGGAGCTATACGAGCAGTACTTC. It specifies CASSPTGELYEQYF.

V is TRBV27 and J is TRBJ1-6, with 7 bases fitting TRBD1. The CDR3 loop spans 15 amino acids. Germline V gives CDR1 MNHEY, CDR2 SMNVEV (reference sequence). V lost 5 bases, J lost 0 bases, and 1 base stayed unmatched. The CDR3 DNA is TGTGCCAGCAGTAGGGACAGCTCCTATAATTCACCCCTCCACTTT. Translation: CASSRDSSYNSPLHF.

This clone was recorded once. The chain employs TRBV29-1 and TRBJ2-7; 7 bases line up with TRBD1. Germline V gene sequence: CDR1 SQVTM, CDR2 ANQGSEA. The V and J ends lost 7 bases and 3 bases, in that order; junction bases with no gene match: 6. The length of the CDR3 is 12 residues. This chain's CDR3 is CSGDRDIYEQYF. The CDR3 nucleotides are TGCAGCGGTGACAGGGACATCTACGAGCAGTACTTC.

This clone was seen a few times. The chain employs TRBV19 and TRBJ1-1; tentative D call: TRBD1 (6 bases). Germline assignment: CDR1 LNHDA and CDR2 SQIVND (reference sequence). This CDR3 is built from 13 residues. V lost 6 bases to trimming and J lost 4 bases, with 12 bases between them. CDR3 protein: CASRQGYGTEAFF. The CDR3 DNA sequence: TGTGCCAGTAGACAGGGTTACGGCACTGAAGCTTTCTTT.

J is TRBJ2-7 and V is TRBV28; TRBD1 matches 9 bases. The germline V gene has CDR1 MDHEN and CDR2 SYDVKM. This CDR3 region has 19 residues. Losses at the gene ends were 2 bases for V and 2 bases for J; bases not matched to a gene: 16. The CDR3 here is CASSLGGARGTGRAYEQYF. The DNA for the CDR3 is TGTGCCAGCAGTTTAGGGGGGGCCCGGGGGACAGGGAGGGCCTACGAGCAGTACTTC. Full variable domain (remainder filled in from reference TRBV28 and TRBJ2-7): DVKVTQSSRYLVKRTGEKVFLECVQDMDHENMFWYRQDPGLGLRLIYFSYDVKMKEKGDIPEGYSVSREKKERFSLILESASTNQTSMYLCASSLGGARGTGRAYEQYFGPGTRLTVT.

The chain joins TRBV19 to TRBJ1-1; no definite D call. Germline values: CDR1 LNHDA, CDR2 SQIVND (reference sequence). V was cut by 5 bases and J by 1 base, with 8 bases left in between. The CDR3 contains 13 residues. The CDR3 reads CASSLGRNTEAFF. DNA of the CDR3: TGTGCCAGTAGTTTGGGCAGGAACACTGAAGCTTTCTTT.

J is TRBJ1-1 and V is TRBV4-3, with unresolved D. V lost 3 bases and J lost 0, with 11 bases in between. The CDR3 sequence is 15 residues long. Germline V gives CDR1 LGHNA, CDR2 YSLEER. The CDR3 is CASSQKMGMNTEAFF. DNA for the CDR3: TGCGCCAGCAGCCAGAAGATGGGCATGAACACTGAAGCTTTCTTT.

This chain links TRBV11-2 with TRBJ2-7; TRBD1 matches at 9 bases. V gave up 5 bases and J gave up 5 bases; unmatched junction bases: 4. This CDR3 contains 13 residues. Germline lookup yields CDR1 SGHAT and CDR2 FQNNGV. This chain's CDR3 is CASSPGQGDEQYF. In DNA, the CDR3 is TGTGCCAGCAGCCCGGGACAGGGCGACGAGCAGTACTTC.

The CDR3 sequence is CSVDTPGQGLITDTQYF. The CDR3 nucleotides read TGCAGCGTTGATACGCCGGGACAGGGGTTAATCACAGATACGCAGTATTTT. V and J are TRBV29-1 and TRBJ2-3; TRBD1 aligns across 10 bases. V dropped 3 bases and J dropped 2; count of bases not matched to a gene: 11. The CDR3 has 17 residues. From germline, CDR1 is SQVTM and CDR2 ANQGSEA.

The CDR3 region has the DNA TGCGCCAGCAGCCAAGATGCAGTAGCGGGGGGTTACGAGCAGTACTTC. It specifies CASSQDAVAGGYEQYF. J is TRBJ2-7 and V is TRBV4-1; 10 nucleotides match TRBD2. The CDR3 runs 16 residues. Germline V lookup: CDR1 MGHRA, CDR2 YSYEKL. J gave up 4 bases and V 0 bases, and 6 bases lay outside the gene matches.